This T cell receptor (beta chain) derives from a study of T cells in Graves' hyperthyroidism and ophthalmopathy. Across the whole study: Peripheral blood sampling occurred at initial diagnosis, before any treatment.

The investigators amplified TCR beta CDR3 regions from RNA transcripts. During a first-round RT-PCR of the TCR CDR3, the HTBI primer set was used. TCRdb recomputed calls from the multiplex PCR reads with MiXCR, one row per CDR3 protein. The profile covers 600,000 to 650,000 distinct CDR3 sequences, with less than 25% appearing a single time and 34% taken by the ten largest. This CDR3 contains 14 residues. Looked up from germline, CDR1 is MNHEY and CDR2 is SMNVEV (reference sequence). The trim removed 4 bases at V and 5 bases at J, leaving 6 bases unmatched. The source of the PBMCs was roughly 10 ml of fresh peripheral blood. This clonotype was picked up many times.

The chain joins TRBV27 to TRBJ1-1, with 8 positions matching TRBD1. The sample comprised blood. This clonotype originated in a man aged 25 to 40 with Graves' ophthalmopathy. The CDR3 is CASSYDRGGTEAFF. The CDR3 DNA is TGTGCCAGCAGTTACGACAGGGGAGGGACTGAAGCTTTCTTT.